The present T cell receptor (beta chain) was sequenced within a study of blood T cell repertoires in COVID-19. Study-level background: COVID-19 samples from acute and convalescent phases originated in the United States, Italy and Spain. T cells, B-cell-depleted T cells, or PBMCs supplied cDNA or gDNA.

The CDR3 covers 18 residues. Trimming cost V 1 base and J 8 bases; bases outside gene matches: 15. Germline values: CDR1 SEHNR, CDR2 FQNEAQ (reference sequence). In the study's own analysis: Reference gene primers were amplified, and this amplification served to estimate nucleated cell counts. Produced via immunoSEQ multiplex PCR; TCRdb's table is partial and in-frame only. That table gives V, J and clone size, and the DNA gave D and trimming. The table has 55,000 to 75,000 clones, around 80% seen once; the top ten hold around a tenth. This clone appeared a few times. The TCR sequence derives from a human donor in a cohort sampled during active COVID-19. V is TRBV7-9 and J is TRBJ2-1; 9 bases match TRBD2. The sample taken for sequencing was peripheral blood. The CDR3 reads CASSLVARRLAGLDEQFF. DNA of the CDR3: TGTGCCAGCAGCTTAGTAGCCAGACGTCTAGCGGGACTCGATGAGCAGTTCTTC.